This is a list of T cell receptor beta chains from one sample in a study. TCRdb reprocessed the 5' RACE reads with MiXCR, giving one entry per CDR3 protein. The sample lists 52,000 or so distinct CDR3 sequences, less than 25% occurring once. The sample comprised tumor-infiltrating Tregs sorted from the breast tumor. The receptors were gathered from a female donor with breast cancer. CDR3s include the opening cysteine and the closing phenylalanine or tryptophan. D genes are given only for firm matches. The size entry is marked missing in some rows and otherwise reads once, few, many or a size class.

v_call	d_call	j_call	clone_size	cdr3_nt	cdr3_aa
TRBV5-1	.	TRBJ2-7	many	TGCGCCAGCAGCCCTCGGGTCGGGGAATACTACGAGCAGTACTTC	CASSPRVGEYYEQYF
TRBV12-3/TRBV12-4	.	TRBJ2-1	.	TGTGCCAGCAGTTTAGCCGGGACCTTAGTTTACAATGAGCAGTTCTTC	CASSLAGTLVYNEQFF
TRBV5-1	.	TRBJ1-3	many	TGCGCCAGCAGCAGGGACGGGCGCTCTGGAAACACCATATATTTT	CASSRDGRSGNTIYF
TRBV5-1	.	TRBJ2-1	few	TGCGCCAGCAGCTTGGTCGGGCGGGCCGACAATGAGCAGTTCTTC	CASSLVGRADNEQFF
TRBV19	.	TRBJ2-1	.	TGTGCCAGTAGTATTGGGCAGGGGATGTATCGGAGCCATGAGCAGTTCTTC	CASSIGQGMYRSHEQFF
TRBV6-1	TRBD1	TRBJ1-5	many	TGTGCCAGCAATCGAGACAGGGCGCCCCAGCATTTT	CASNRDRAPQHF
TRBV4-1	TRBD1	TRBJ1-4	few	TGCGCCAGCAGAGTCCCGGGACAGGGGGCTAATAATGAAAAACTGTTTTTT	CASRVPGQGANNEKLFF
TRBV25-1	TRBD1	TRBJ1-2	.	TGTGCCAGCAGTGACCCAGGGGGCGCTTCCGGCTACACCTTC	CASSDPGGASGYTF
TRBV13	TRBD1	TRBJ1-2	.	TGTGCCAGCAGCTCCCTCCGAGATGCAGGGGGCGCGAGAGGCTACACCTTC	CASSSLRDAGGARGYTF
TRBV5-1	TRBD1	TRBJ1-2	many	TGCGCCAGCAGCTCGACAGGGAATGAAGGGGGCTACACCTTC	CASSSTGNEGGYTF
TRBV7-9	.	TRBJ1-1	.	TGTGCCAGCAGCTTAGGTTGGGGTTCTGACACTGAAGCTTTCTTT	CASSLGWGSDTEAFF
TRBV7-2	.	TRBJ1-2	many	TGTGCCAGCAGCTTAGATCCAGGGTCGATAGGCGGCTACACCTTC	CASSLDPGSIGGYTF
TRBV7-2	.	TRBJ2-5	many	TGTGCCAGCAGCCCGTATATTGGGACCCAGTACTTC	CASSPYIGTQYF
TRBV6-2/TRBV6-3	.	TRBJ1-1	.	TGTGCCAGCAGGTCCGACAGGTTTCGCACTGAAGCTTTCTTT	CASRSDRFRTEAFF
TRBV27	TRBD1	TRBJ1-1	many	TGTGCCAGCAGTGTGGGACAGCGATACACTGAAGCTTTCTTT	CASSVGQRYTEAFF
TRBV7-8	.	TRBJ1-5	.	TGTGCCAGCAGCTTAGCCAGGGAAAGTCAGCCCCAGCATTTT	CASSLARESQPQHF
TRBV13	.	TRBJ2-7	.	TGTGCCAGCAGCTTTGGAACGGGTCTGTACGAGCAGTACTTC	CASSFGTGLYEQYF
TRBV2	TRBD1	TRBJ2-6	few	TGTGCCAGCAGCCCACAGGGGGCGCGGGGGGCCAACGTCCTGACTTTC	CASSPQGARGANVLTF
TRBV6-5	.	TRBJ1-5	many	TGTGCCAGCAGTTCGGCAGGGAGTCGGGACCAGCCCCAGCATTTT	CASSSAGSRDQPQHF
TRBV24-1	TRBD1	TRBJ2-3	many	TGTGCCACCAGTGTTCACCCGAGGGGACAGGGGACGGTGTATACGCAGTATTTT	CATSVHPRGQGTVYTQYF
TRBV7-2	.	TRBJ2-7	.	TGTGCCAGCAGCTTAGGTTGGAGCGGAATGACCTACGAGCAGTACTTC	CASSLGWSGMTYEQYF
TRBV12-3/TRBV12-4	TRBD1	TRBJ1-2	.	TGTGCCAGCAGTCCCGGGACAGGGCCCTATGGCTACACCTTC	CASSPGTGPYGYTF
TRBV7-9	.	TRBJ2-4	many	TGTGCCAGCAGAGAGGGGATGTTGGGCAAAAACATTCAGTACTTC	CASREGMLGKNIQYF
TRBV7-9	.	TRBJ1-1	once	TGTGCCAGCAGTTGGACCGATTCCCAAGCTTTCTTT	CASSWTDSQAFF
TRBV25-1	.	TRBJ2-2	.	TGTGCCAGCGTACCCCATGGTAGCGGGAACACCGGGGAGCTGTTTTTT	CASVPHGSGNTGELFF
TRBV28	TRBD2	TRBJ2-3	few	TGTGCCAGCAGCCCTACCGAGACTAGCGGGAGATGGGGCACAGATACGCAGTATTTT	CASSPTETSGRWGTDTQYF